A single sample is the source of the 19 T cell receptor beta chains below, sequenced in a study of a mutant IDH1 vaccine in newly diagnosed glioma. As to time point: baseline, week 1 (first vaccination visit). Treatment of the sample: pre-vaccination baseline after standard-of-care therapy. Libraries were prepared by immunoSEQ multiplex PCR; TCRdb keeps only in-frame clonotypes and omits some of them. The sample contains about 68,000 clones, 70% to 80% of which appear only once. The sequencing used PBMCs, collected from a glioma patient treated with radiotherapy, temozolomide or both. The receptors shown here come from a man aged 45-65 years with glioma.

The V and J genes are TRBV6-1 and TRBJ2-7; TRBD1 matches 7 bases. CDR3 length equals 15 residues. V shed 3 bases and J 3 bases; nucleotides not matched to a gene: 8. Looked up from germline, CDR1 is MNHNS and CDR2 is SASEGT. In DNA, the CDR3 is TGTGCCAGCAGTGACCCGACAGGGACGAGCTACGAGCAGTACTTC. It translates to CASSDPTGTSYEQYF.

The chain couples TRBV18 to TRBJ2-7, with TRBD1 matching 7 bases. The CDR3 contains 15 residues. Germline values: CDR1 KGHSH, CDR2 LQKENI. V shed 6 bases, J shed 0 bases, and the junction held 8 bases outside the gene matches. The CDR3 loop is CASSQPGQSSYEQYF. As DNA, the CDR3 is TGTGCCAGCTCCCAGCCGGGACAGAGCTCCTACGAGCAGTACTTC.

The rearrangement uses TRBV7-9 and TRBJ1-1; D unresolved. Trimming stripped 5 bases from V and 11 bases from J, with 12 bases between. The CDR3 covers 11 residues. Germline values: CDR1 SEHNR, CDR2 FQNEAQ (reference sequence). CDR3 in DNA: TGTGCCAGCAGCCTCGACAACGGCGCTTTCTTT. Its translation is CASSLDNGAFF.

The rearrangement uses TRBV29-1 and TRBJ1-3; no reliable D call. Between the trimmed V and J ends, which lost 6 bases and 0 bases, there was a span of 3 bases. The CDR3 contains 11 residues. The V gene's germline CDR1 is SQVTM and CDR2 ANQGSEA. The CDR3 DNA is TGCAGCGTCGACTCTGGAAACACCATATATTTT. This gives the protein CSVDSGNTIYF.

The CDR3 DNA is TGTGCCAGCAGCTTAAACAGGGGGCCCTACGAGCAGTACTTC. Its translation: CASSLNRGPYEQYF. V is TRBV7-8 and J is TRBJ2-7; TRBD1 aligns across 9 bases. The germline CDR1 and CDR2 sequences are SGHVS and FQNEAQ. CDR3 length: 14 residues. V shed 2 bases, J shed 2 bases, and the junction held 1 base outside the gene matches. The full variable domain, with the rest looked up from reference TRBV7-8 and TRBJ2-7, is GAGVSQSPRYKVAKRGQDVALRCDPISGHVSLFWYQQALGQGPEFLTYFQNEAQLDKSGLPSDRFFAERPEGSVSTLKIQRTQQEDSAVYLCASSLNRGPYEQYFGPGTRLTVT.

The CDR3 reads CASSLATSYEQYF. The CDR3 bases are TGTGCCAGCAGCCTCGCGACTAGCTACGAGCAGTACTTC. The V call is TRBV7-9, the J call TRBJ2-7; maybe TRBD2 (6 bases). V shed 5 bases and J shed 3 bases, with 11 bases lying between them. In germline, CDR1 is SEHNR, CDR2 FQNEAQ (reference sequence). The CDR3 spans 13 residues.

The chain carries TRBV9 and TRBJ1-2; D call uncertain. The germline gives CDR1 SGDLS, CDR2 YYNGEE. V shed 0 bases and J shed 4 bases, with 10 bases lying between them. The CDR3 sequence is 14 residues long. The CDR3 sequence: CASSVGEAPYGYTF. DNA for the CDR3: TGTGCCAGCAGCGTAGGGGAAGCACCCTATGGCTACACCTTC. Full variable domain (rest looked up from reference TRBV9 and TRBJ1-2): DSGVTQTPKHLITATGQRVTLRCSPRSGDLSVYWYQQSLDQGLQFLIQYYNGEERAKGNILERFSAQQFPDLHSELNLSSLELGDSALYFCASSVGEAPYGYTFGSGTRLTVV.

The chain combines TRBV19 with TRBJ1-1, with unresolved D. The CDR3 totals 16 residues. Germline V CDR1 and CDR2: LNHDA, SQIVND (reference sequence). V was clipped by 3 bases and J by 0 bases, with 14 bases between them. CDR3 sequence: CASSISIHRMNTEAFF. CDR3 nucleotide sequence: TGTGCCAGTAGTATCTCCATCCACCGCATGAACACTGAAGCTTTCTTT.

The gene calls are TRBV29-1 and TRBJ2-1; D ambiguous. Trimming removed 7 bases at V and 0 bases at J, with 10 bases between. The CDR3 totals 13 residues. Germline V gives CDR1 SQVTM, CDR2 ANQGSEA. In DNA form, the CDR3 reads TGCAGCGGCGCTGTCAGCTCCTACAATGAGCAGTTCTTC. It encodes CSGAVSSYNEQFF.

J is TRBJ1-2 and V is TRBV4-1; D is unclear. CDR3 length: 14 amino acids. The germline V gene encodes CDR1 MGHRA and CDR2 YSYEKL. The ends were cut back, 1 base at V and 7 bases at J, with 13 bases in the middle. CDR3 nucleotides: TGCGCCAGCAGCCAAGCTCCCCAGACGTTTGGCTACACCTTC. Translation: CASSQAPQTFGYTF.

This sequence joins TRBV9 and TRBJ1-4; perhaps TRBD1 as D (6 bases). The V gene lost 0 bases and the J gene lost 4 bases, with 7 bases spanning the gap. Germline lookup yields CDR1 SGDLS and CDR2 YYNGEE. The CDR3 loop spans 14 amino acids. CDR3 sequence (DNA): TGTGCCAGCAGCGTAGACAGGGATAATGAAAAACTGTTTTTT. Translation gives CASSVDRDNEKLFF.

The chain couples TRBV5-1 to TRBJ1-1; 8 bases match TRBD1. Unmatched junction bases numbered 11, after V lost 3 bases and J lost 4 bases. The length of the CDR3 is 16 residues. Germline V gene data show CDR1 as SGHRS and CDR2 as YFSETQ. This CDR3 reads CASSYRPGQVGTEAFF. CDR3 sequence (DNA): TGCGCCAGCAGCTACAGGCCGGGACAGGTGGGCACTGAAGCTTTCTTT.

This clone was detected only a few times. V and J are TRBV9 and TRBJ2-7; TRBD1 is a possible D gene (5 bases). Germline CDR1 is SGDLS and CDR2 is YYNGEE. This CDR3 has 13 residues. Trimming shortened V by 0 bases and J by 7 bases, and 11 bases separated the two germline ends. The CDR3 bases are TGTGCCAGCAGCGTAGGGGGCAGCCGGGAGCAGTACTTC. Protein sequence: CASSVGGSREQYF.

The chain recombines TRBV19 with TRBJ1-5, with 8 bases identical to TRBD1. The CDR3 is made up of 14 amino acids. Looked up from germline, CDR1 is LNHDA and CDR2 is SQIVND (reference sequence). The trim removed 7 bases at V and 4 bases at J, leaving 6 bases unmatched. The CDR3 region is CASTPDRANQPQHF. In nucleotides, the CDR3 is TGTGCCAGTACCCCGGACAGGGCTAATCAGCCCCAGCATTTT.

V usage is TRBV9 and J usage is TRBJ2-1, with a tentative D call TRBD2 (5 bases). The CDR3 sequence is 14 residues long. Per the germline V gene, CDR1 is SGDLS and CDR2 is YYNGEE. V was cut by 4 bases and J by 8 bases, with 16 bases left in between. CDR3 protein: CASSPTLPGDEQFF. As DNA, the CDR3 is TGTGCCAGCAGCCCTACCCTGCCCGGGGATGAGCAGTTCTTC.

This clone was observed a few times. The CDR3 loop is CASRTGNTEAFF. CDR3 bases: TGTGCCAGCAGGACAGGGAACACTGAAGCTTTCTTT. This rearrangement joins TRBV6-1 to TRBJ1-1; the D gene is possibly TRBD1 (6 bases). The CDR3 covers 12 residues. CDR1 and CDR2 from the germline V gene are MNHNS and SASEGT. V was trimmed by 6 bases and J by 1 base, leaving 6 bases between them.

V and J are TRBV6-6 and TRBJ2-5, with 8 nucleotides matching TRBD2. The CDR3 sequence is 13 residues long. Germline loops: CDR1 MNHNY, CDR2 SVGAGI (reference sequence). V gave up 7 bases and J gave up 3 bases; unmatched junction bases: 4. The CDR3 spells CASKAGAEETQYF. The CDR3 DNA reads as TGTGCCAGCAAAGCGGGGGCCGAAGAGACCCAGTACTTC.

The J gene is TRBJ1-2, the V gene TRBV27, with D possibly matching TRBD1 (5 bases). The germline V gene encodes CDR1 MNHEY and CDR2 SMNVEV (reference sequence). CDR3 length equals 16 residues. The germline V and J ends were trimmed by 6 bases and 4 bases, with 21 bases remaining between them. The CDR3 DNA sequence: TGTGCCAGCAGCCCTGGGGGTTTTATCGGGGCCTATGGCTACACCTTC. Its protein product is CASSPGGFIGAYGYTF.

This rearrangement joins TRBV15 to TRBJ2-2; D tentatively fits TRBD1 or TRBD2 (5 bases each). The V gene's germline CDR1 is LNHNV and CDR2 YYDKDF (reference sequence). The CDR3 covers 18 residues. Trimming took off 2 bases at V and 3 bases at J, with 19 bases between the two ends. CDR3 coding DNA: TGTGCCACCAGCAGACCCCGGACAAGGGACGATGACACCGGGGAGCTGTTTTTT. Translated, it gives CATSRPRTRDDDTGELFF.